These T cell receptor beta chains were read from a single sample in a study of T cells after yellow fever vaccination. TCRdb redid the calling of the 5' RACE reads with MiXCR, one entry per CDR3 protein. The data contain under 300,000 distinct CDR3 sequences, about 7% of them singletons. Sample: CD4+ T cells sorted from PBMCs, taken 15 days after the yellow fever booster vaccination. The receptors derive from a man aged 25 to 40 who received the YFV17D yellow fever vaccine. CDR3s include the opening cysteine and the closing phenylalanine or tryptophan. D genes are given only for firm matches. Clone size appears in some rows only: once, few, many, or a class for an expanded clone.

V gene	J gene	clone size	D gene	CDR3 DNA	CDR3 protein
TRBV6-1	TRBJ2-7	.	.	TGTGCCAGCAGTCAGAAGACACAGTCCTACGAGCAGTACTTC	CASSQKTQSYEQYF
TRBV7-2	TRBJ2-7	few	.	TGTGCCAGCAGCTTAGCTGCAGGGAAGTACGAGCAGTACTTC	CASSLAAGKYEQYF
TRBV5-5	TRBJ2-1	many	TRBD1	TGTGCCAGCAGCTTGTTAGCAGGGACAGCCAGTGAGCAGTTCTTC	CASSLLAGTASEQFF
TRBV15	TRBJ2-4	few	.	TGTGCCACCAGCAGAGAAGTAGCCAAAAACATTCAGTACTTC	CATSREVAKNIQYF
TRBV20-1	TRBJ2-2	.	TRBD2	TGCAGTGCTAGAGACCCGGGACTAGTTACGAACACCGGGGAGCTGTTTTTT	CSARDPGLVTNTGELFF
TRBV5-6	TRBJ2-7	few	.	TGTGCCAGCAGCTTGGCCGGGGTAGCGAACGAGCAGTACTTC	CASSLAGVANEQYF
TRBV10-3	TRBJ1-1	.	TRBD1	TGTGCCATCAGGGGGACAGTTTTAAGTGAAGCTTTCTTT	CAIRGTVLSEAFF
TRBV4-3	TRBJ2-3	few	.	TGCGCCAGCAGCCAAGATAGTAGAGGGGCCGGTACGCAGTATTTT	CASSQDSRGAGTQYF
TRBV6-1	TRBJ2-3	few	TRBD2	TGTGCCAGCAGCAATAGCGGGACTAGCACAGATACGCAGTATTTT	CASSNSGTSTDTQYF
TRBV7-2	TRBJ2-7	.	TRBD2	TGTGCCAGCAACTCGGGGGGAGCGGGAGGGCCGTACGAGCAGTACTTC	CASNSGGAGGPYEQYF
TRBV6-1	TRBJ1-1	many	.	TGTGCCAGCTTCCGGGCAGCCGAAGCTTTCTTT	CASFRAAEAFF
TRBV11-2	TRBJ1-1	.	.	TGTGCCAGCAGTACCGATGAGGGGACTGAAGCTTTCTTT	CASSTDEGTEAFF
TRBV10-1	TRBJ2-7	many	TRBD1	TGCGCCAGCAGTCCGGGACAGGCGGGTTCGAAGTACTTC	CASSPGQAGSKYF
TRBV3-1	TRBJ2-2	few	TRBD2	TGTGCCAGCAGGTTAGCGGGAGGTCGGACCGGGGAGCTGTTTTTT	CASRLAGGRTGELFF
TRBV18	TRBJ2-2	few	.	TGTGCCAGCTCACCACTTCCCTCCTCCGGGGAGCTGTTTTTT	CASSPLPSSGELFF
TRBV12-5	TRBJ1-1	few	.	TGTGCTAGTGGCTCCCCCGACAGAATGAACACTGAAGCTTTCTTT	CASGSPDRMNTEAFF
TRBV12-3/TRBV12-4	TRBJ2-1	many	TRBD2	TGTGCCAGCACCCGGACTAGCGGGAGCGGTGAGCAGTTCTTC	CASTRTSGSGEQFF
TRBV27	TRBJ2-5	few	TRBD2	TGTGCCAGCGGTTTGACTAGCGGCAAAGAGACCCAGTACTTC	CASGLTSGKETQYF
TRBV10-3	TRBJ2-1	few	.	TGTGCCATGCGGGGCCCCTCCTACAATGAGCAGTTCTTC	CAMRGPSYNEQFF
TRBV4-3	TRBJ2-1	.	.	TGCGCCAGCAGCCAAGAGGGGAGCGGAAACTACAATGAGCAGTTCTTC	CASSQEGSGNYNEQFF
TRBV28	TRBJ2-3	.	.	TGTGCCAGCAGCAGAACCCGTAAGAGCACAGATACGCAGTATTTT	CASSRTRKSTDTQYF
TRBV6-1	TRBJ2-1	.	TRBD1	TGTGCCAGGGGGACAGGGTCCCCCAATGAGCAGTTCTTC	CARGTGSPNEQFF
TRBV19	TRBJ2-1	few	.	TGTGCCAGTAGTATAGTCGGACGGAGTAATGAGCAGTTCTTC	CASSIVGRSNEQFF
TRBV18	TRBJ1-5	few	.	TGTGCCAGCTCACCAAATCGAGTTGACAGAGGGGTGGATCAGCCCCAGCATTTT	CASSPNRVDRGVDQPQHF
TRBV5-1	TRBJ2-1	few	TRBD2	TGCGCCAGCAGCTGGGGCAGCGGGAGAAATTCTGAGCAGTTCTTC	CASSWGSGRNSEQFF
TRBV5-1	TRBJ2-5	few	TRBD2	TGCGCCAGCAGCACCGGACTAGACTTCCAAGAGACCCAGTACTTC	CASSTGLDFQETQYF